This TCR beta chain was captured in a study of control samples from healthy donors and cancer patients. In its sample, this clone was seen a few times. Assay used: immunoSEQ multiplex PCR; TCRdb lists only in-frame clones, some missing. The data hold about 100,000 clones, with 87% observed a single time. The CDR3 has 18 amino acids. Germline V gene sequence: CDR1 SNHLY, CDR2 FYNNEI. V dropped 5 bases and J dropped 6 bases, with 28 bases sitting between them. V usage is TRBV2 and J usage is TRBJ1-1; TRBD1 might be the D (5 bases). The sequencing input was blood. The clonotype originates from a woman between 50 and 59 years old in good health. The DNA of the CDR3 is TGTGCCAGCAGTTTCTCCGGGGGGGTATTGGTTGATGACCCTGAAGCTTTCTTT. Its protein product is CASSFSGGVLVDDPEAFF. Full variable domain (rest looked up from reference TRBV2 and TRBJ1-1): EPEVTQTPSHQVTQMGQEVILRCVPISNHLYFYWYRQILGQKVEFLVSFYNNEISEKSEIFDDQFSVERPDGSNFTLKIRSTKLEDSAMYFCASSFSGGVLVDDPEAFFGQGTRLTVV.